The present entry profiles one T cell receptor beta chain with its context. At the DNA level, this CDR3 is encoded by other sequences in the same sample as well. Study members were between about 18 and 100 years old and lived in 20 to 25 US regions. Cohort placement rested on clinical history that participants reported themselves. Libraries were prepared by immunoSEQ multiplex PCR; TCRdb keeps only in-frame clonotypes and omits some of them. The table has approximately 300,000 clones, almost 90% seen once. These data belong to a study of blood T cell repertoires in COVID-19. Study information: Samples of COVID-19 (acute and convalescent) were obtained from the United States, Italy and Spain. The analysed material was cDNA or gDNA that came from T cells, B-cell-depleted T cells, or PBMCs.

This clonotype originated in a woman in her late teens or twenties with acute COVID-19. The specimen was PBMCs or T cells enriched from blood (not recorded which).

The CDR3: CASSLTGMNTEAFF. CDR3 sequence (DNA): TGTGCCAGCAGTCTCACAGGGATGAACACTGAAGCTTTCTTT. The V call is TRBV7-9, the J call TRBJ1-1; weak D call: TRBD1 (6 bases). Germline-derived CDR1 and CDR2 are SEHNR and FQNEAQ (reference sequence). This CDR3 is built from 14 residues. V shed 6 bases and J shed 0 bases, with 11 bases lying between them.